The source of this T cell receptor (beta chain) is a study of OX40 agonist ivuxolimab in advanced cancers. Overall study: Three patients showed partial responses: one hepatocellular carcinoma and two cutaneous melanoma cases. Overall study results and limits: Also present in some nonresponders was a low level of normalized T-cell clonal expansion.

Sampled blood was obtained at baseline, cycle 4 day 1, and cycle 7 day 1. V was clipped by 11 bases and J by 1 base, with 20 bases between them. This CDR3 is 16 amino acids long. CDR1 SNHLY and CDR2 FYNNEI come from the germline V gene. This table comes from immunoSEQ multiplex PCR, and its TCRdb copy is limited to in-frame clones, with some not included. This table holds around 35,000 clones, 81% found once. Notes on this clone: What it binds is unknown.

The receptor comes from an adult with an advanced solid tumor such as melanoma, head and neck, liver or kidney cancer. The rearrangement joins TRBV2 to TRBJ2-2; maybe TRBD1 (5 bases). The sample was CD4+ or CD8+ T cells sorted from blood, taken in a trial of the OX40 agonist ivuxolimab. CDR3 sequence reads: CASSIQGLMNTGELFF. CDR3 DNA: TGTGCCTCCTCAATTCAGGGATTAATGAACACCGGGGAGCTGTTTTTT. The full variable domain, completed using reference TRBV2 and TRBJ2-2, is EPEVTQTPSHQVTQMGQEVILRCVPISNHLYFYWYRQILGQKVEFLVSFYNNEISEKSEIFDDQFSVERPDGSNFTLKIRSTKLEDSAMYFCASSIQGLMNTGELFFGEGSRLTVL.